This T cell receptor (beta chain) derives from a study of T cell responses to AZD1222 COVID-19 vaccine. Sequencing used immunoSEQ multiplex PCR; TCRdb keeps in-frame clones, though not all of them. This table has about 120,000 clones, about 93% appearing once. Study observations and caveats: Donors were chiefly white British, with a greater number of females, and clonal diversity was perhaps underestimated. Reportedly, nearly half the spike-specific TCRs target unmutated variant regions.

Pooled together were second doses at about 4 or about 12 weeks. Trimming at V came to 7 bases and at J to 3 bases, leaving 8 bases not matched to a gene. CDR3 length equals 15 residues. CDR1 is WSHSY and CDR2 is SAAADI in the germline V gene. About this clone: The target antigen is unknown.

J is TRBJ2-3 and V is TRBV10-2; 9 bases are shared with TRBD2. This receptor was obtained from an adult who received the AZD1222 COVID-19 vaccine. The sample consisted of peripheral blood, taken 28 days after the second AZD1222 dose. CDR3 residues: CASKSSGDLTDTQYF. CDR3 nucleotides: TGCGCCAGCAAATCTAGCGGGGATCTTACAGATACGCAGTATTTT.